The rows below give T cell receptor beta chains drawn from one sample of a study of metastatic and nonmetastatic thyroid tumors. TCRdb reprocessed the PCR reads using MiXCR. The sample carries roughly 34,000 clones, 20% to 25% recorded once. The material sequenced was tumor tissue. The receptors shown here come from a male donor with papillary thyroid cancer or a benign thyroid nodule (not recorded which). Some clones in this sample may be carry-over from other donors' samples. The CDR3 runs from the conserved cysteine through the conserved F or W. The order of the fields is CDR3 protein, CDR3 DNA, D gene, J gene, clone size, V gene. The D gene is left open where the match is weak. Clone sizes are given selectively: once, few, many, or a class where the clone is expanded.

CASSPTGLGLFF TGTGCCAGCAGTCCGACAGGGCTTGGACTGTTTTTT TRBD1 TRBJ1-4 many TRBV27
CASSSHRDKRGGYTF TGTGCCAGCAGCAGCCACCGGGACAAAAGAGGTGGCTACACCTTC NA TRBJ1-2 NA TRBV6-1
CASSPRPPYTPLHF TGTGCCAGCAGTCCCCGACCGCCTTATACACCCCTCCACTTT NA TRBJ1-6 NA TRBV27
CAWSVQGAGELFF TGTGCCTGGAGTGTACAGGGGGCCGGGGAGCTGTTTTTT TRBD1 TRBJ2-2 many TRBV30
CASRAEISGNTIYF TGCGCCAGCAGGGCGGAGATCTCCGGAAACACCATATATTTT NA TRBJ1-3 once TRBV5-1
CAWRGRISYGYTF TGTGCCTGGAGGGGTCGGATTAGCTATGGCTACACCTTC NA TRBJ1-2 few TRBV30
CASRANRGGIYEQYF TGTGCCAGCAGGGCTAACAGGGGTGGAATCTACGAGCAGTACTTC TRBD1 TRBJ2-7 NA TRBV28
CSAFDRGRNSPLHF TGCAGTGCCTTCGACAGGGGGAGAAATTCACCCCTCCACTTT TRBD1 TRBJ1-6 NA TRBV20-1
CAISLVTSGPQETQYF TGTGCCATCAGTCTGGTGACTAGCGGGCCCCAAGAGACCCAGTACTTC TRBD2 TRBJ2-5 few TRBV28
CASSRTHSYNEQFF TGTGCCAGCAGTCGGACTCATTCCTACAATGAGCAGTTCTTC NA TRBJ2-1 few TRBV12-3/TRBV12-4
CASSDGGGSGANVLTF TGTGCCAGCAGTGACGGGGGGGGCTCTGGGGCCAACGTCCTGACTTTC TRBD2 TRBJ2-6 few TRBV6-4
CASSRGTGLYGYTF TGTGCCAGCAGCCGGGGTACAGGGCTCTATGGCTACACCTTC NA TRBJ1-2 many TRBV7-9
CSPQGGEQYF TGCAGCCCCCAGGGGGGGGAGCAGTACTTC NA TRBJ2-7 NA TRBV20-1
CASSYSGNSPLHF TGTGCCAGCAGTTACTCGGGTAATTCACCCCTCCACTTT NA TRBJ1-6 few TRBV6-6
CSVVTGATEAFF TGCAGCGTTGTAACGGGGGCCACTGAAGCTTTCTTT NA TRBJ1-1 many TRBV29-1